A selection of T cell receptor beta chains follows, all from one sample in a study of T cell responses to AZD1222 COVID-19 vaccine. Libraries were prepared by immunoSEQ multiplex PCR; TCRdb keeps only in-frame clonotypes and omits some of them. The profile covers some 150,000 clones, with about 90% appearing a single time and around 4.5% taken by the ten largest. The sequencing here drew on peripheral blood, taken on day 0 of MenACWY control vaccination. Receptors originate from an adult in good health. Each CDR3 is given with its conserved first and last residue.

V	J	CDR3
TRBV2	TRBJ1-2	CASSEARSGYGYTF
TRBV16	TRBJ2-1	CASSHPRSRQFF
TRBV30	TRBJ1-4	CAWSLRWDEKLFF
TRBV24-1	TRBJ2-7	CATSGGTSLYEQYF
TRBV28	TRBJ1-5	CASSLWGSNQPQHF
TRBV3-1/TRBV3-2	TRBJ1-2	CASSQEGGIYGYTF
TRBV19	TRBJ1-5	CASSIDLHQPQHF
TRBV4-2	TRBJ1-3	CASSQGRISGNTIYF
TRBV11-2	TRBJ2-7	CASSPGQGYEQYF
TRBV6-2/TRBV6-3	TRBJ2-1	CASSHIYNEQFF
TRBV11-3	TRBJ1-1	CASSREGGDTEAFF
TRBV11-3	TRBJ2-2	CASSLQKKPGELFF
TRBV10-3	TRBJ2-5	CAISELVAGAQKYQETQYF
TRBV28	TRBJ1-3	CASLGPGAGNTIYF
TRBV28	TRBJ1-2	CASSVGQGRLYGYTF
TRBV10-2	TRBJ2-1	CASNGMGNEQFF
TRBV21-1	TRBJ2-7	CASSTRERAGGYEQYF